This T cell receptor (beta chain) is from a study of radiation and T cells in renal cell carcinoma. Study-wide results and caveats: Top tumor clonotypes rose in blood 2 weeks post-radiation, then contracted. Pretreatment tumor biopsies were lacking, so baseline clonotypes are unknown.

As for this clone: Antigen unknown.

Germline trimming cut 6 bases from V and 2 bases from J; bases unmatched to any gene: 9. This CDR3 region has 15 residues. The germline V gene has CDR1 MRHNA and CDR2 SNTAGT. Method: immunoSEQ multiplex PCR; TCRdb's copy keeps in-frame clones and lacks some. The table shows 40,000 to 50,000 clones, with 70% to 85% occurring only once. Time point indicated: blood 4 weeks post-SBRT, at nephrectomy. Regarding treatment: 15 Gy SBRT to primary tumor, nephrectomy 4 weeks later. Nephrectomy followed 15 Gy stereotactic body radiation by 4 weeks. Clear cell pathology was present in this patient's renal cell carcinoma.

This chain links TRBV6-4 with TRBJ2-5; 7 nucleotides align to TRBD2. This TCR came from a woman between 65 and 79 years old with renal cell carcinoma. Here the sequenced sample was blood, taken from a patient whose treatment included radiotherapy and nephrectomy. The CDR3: CASRGAGRRQETQYF. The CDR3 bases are TGTGCCAGCAGGGGAGCGGGAAGGAGGCAAGAGACCCAGTACTTC.